Listed here is a single T cell receptor beta chain. The antigen this receptor binds is unknown. Base qualities are not provided; no much larger clone lies one nucleotide away. TCRbeta CDR3 regions were amplified from genomic DNA using the immunoSEQ Assay, a bias-controlled multiplex PCR. On the study's bioinformatics: Nucleated cell counts per sample were estimated from amplification of reference gene primers within the assay. To quantify the absolute abundance of each unique TCRbeta CDR3 rearrangement, sequence reads were collapsed and filtered. For each sample, productive Simpson clonality was calculated as the square root of Simpson's diversity index across productive rearrangements. TCRdb carries this immuneACCESS record with in-frame sequences only. Its versions omit some clonotypes, under half of them owing to an unresolved V gene in the studies checked, with the rest unexplained. That table supplies the V and J calls and clone size; D and trimming were determined from the DNA. This sample is represented by a few hundred thousand clones; around 90% of them were singletons. Over 1.1% of the sample is held by the ten biggest clonotypes.

Reading from cysteine to phenylalanine, the CDR3 counts 14 amino acids. The only DNA kept is the CDR3, 42 bases in frame from the first base. At the junction V is shortened by 6 bases and J by 2 bases, with 13 bases in between. Based on the germline V gene, the CDR1 and CDR2 sequences are SGHAT and FQNNGV. The collaborating institutions used their own protocols to collect whole blood in K2EDTA tubes. For TCRbeta analysis, collaborator samples were shipped as frozen whole blood, as isolated PBMCs, or as DNA extracted from either sample type. The data are from a study of blood T cell repertoires in COVID-19 (dated by TCRdb to between 2020 and 2021). Regarding the complete study: Samples covering the acute and convalescent phases of COVID-19 were provided by collaborators in the United States, Italy and Spain. Deeply sampled blood TCRbeta repertoires from subjects exposed to, actively infected with, or recovered from COVID-19 were included in the dataset. The prospective study material was composed of cDNA or gDNA derived from T cells, B-cell-depleted T cells, or PBMCs. A freely available public database, intended as a resource for researchers studying the immune response to SARS-CoV-2, is where the repertoires were released. Where available, HLA class I and class II types were taken from metadata supplied by the sample provider and were not determined by assay-based typing. The samples were drawn from the first 160 participants of the ongoing ImmuneRACE study and from under 1,500 subjects provided by 6 global collaborators. Nearly every sample came with metadata listing a de-identified subject ID, COVID-19 status, age in years and sex.

Points the paper makes about the study in general: How much clinical and demographic metadata was included differed by source and by participant, and the metadata was provided uncurated.

The receptor's source is a man older than 75 with acute or convalescent COVID-19. Sequenced sample: peripheral blood. The chain employs TRBV11-2 and TRBJ1-1; no D gene is confidently identified. The CDR3 here reads CASSYTGINTEAFF. The DNA sequence is given as TGTGCCAGCAGTTATACCGGGATAAACACTGAAGCTTTCTTT.